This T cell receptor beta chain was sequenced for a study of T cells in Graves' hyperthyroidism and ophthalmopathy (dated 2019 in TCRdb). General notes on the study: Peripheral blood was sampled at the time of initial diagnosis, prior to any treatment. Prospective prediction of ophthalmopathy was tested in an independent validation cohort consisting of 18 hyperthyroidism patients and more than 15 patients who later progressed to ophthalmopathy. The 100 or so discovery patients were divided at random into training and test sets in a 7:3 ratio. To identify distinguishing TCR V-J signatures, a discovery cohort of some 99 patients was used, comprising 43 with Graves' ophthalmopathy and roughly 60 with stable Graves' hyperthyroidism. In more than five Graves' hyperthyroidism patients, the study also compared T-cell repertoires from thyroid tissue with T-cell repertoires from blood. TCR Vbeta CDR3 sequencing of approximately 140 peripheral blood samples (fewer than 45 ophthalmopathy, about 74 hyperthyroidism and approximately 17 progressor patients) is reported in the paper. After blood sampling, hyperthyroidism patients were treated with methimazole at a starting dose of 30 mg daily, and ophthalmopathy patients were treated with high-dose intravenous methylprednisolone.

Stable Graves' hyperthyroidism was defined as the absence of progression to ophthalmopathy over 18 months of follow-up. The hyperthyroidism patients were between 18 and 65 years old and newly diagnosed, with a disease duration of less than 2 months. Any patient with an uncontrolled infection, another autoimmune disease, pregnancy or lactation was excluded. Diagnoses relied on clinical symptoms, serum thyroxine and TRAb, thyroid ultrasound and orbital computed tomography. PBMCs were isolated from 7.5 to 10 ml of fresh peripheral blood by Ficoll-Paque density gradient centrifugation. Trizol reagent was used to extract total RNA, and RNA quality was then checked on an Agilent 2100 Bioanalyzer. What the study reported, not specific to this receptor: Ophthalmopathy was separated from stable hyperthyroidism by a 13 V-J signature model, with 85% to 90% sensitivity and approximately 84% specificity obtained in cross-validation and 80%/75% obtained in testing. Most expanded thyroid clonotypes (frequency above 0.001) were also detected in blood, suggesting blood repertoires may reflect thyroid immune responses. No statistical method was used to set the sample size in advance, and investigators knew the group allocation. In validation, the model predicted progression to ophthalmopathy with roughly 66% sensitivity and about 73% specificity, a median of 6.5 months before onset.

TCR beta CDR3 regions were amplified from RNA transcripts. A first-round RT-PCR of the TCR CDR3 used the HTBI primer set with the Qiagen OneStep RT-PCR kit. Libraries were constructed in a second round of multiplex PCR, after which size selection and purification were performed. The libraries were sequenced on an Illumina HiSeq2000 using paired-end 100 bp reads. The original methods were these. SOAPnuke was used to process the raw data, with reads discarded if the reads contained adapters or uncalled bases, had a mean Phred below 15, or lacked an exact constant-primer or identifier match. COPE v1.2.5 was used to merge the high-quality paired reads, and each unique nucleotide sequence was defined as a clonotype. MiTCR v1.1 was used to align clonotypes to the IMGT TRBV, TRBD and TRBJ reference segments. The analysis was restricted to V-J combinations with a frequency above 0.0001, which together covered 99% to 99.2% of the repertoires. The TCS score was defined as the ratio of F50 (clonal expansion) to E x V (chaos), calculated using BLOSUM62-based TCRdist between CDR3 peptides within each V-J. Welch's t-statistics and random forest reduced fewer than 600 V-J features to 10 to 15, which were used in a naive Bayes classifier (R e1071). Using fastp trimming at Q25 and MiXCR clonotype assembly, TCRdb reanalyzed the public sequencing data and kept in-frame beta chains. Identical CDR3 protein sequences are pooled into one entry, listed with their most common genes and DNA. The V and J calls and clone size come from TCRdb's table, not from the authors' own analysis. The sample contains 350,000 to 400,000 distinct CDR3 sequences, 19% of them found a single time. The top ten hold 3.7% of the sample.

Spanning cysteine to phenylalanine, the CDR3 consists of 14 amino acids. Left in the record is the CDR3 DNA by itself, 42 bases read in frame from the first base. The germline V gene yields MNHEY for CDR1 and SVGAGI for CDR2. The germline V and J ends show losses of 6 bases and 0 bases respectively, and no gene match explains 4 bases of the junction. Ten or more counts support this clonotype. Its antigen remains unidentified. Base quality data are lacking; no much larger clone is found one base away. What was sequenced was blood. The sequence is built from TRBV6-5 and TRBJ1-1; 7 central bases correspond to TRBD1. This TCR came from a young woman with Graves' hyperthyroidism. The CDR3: CASRKGAMNTEAFF. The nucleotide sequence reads TGTGCCAGCAGAAAGGGGGCGATGAACACTGAAGCTTTCTTT.